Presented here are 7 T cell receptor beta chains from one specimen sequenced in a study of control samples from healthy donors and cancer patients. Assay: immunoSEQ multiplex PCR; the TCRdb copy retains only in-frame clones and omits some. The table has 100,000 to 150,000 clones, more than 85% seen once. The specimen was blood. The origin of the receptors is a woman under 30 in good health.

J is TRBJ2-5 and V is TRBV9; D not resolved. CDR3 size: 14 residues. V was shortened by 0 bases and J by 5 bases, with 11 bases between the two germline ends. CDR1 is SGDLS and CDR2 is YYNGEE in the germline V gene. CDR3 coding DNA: TGTGCCAGCAGCGTAGGGGCAAAGTGGGAGACCCAGTACTTC. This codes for CASSVGAKWETQYF.

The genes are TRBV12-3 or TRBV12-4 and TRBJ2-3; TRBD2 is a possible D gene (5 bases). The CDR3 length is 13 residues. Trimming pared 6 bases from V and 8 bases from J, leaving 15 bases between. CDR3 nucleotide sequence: TGTGCCAGCAGACGCTCTCGAAGCGGTACGCAGTATTTT. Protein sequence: CASRRSRSGTQYF.

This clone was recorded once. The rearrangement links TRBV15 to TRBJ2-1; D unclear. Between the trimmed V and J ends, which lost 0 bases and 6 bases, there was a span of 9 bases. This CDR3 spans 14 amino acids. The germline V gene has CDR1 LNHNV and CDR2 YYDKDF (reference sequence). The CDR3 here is CATSRDRTLNEQFF. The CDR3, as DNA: TGTGCCACCAGCAGAGACAGGACCCTCAATGAGCAGTTCTTC.

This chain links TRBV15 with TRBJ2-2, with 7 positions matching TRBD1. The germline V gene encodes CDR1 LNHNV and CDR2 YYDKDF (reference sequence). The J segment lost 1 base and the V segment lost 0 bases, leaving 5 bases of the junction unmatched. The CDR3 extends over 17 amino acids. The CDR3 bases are TGTGCCACCAGCAGAGAAGGGCCAGGGGGGAACACCGGGGAGCTGTTTTTT. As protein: CATSREGPGGNTGELFF.

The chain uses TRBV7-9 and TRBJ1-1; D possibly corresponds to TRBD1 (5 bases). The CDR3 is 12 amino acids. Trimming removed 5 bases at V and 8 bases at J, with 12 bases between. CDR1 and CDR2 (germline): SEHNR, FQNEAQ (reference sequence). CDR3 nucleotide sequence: TGTGCCAGCAGCCTTGACAGTAGCGAAGCTTTCTTT. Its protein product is CASSLDSSEAFF.

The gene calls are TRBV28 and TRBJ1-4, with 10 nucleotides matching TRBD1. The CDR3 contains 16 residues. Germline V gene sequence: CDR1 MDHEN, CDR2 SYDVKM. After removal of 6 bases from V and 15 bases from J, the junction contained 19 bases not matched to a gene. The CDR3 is CASRTKVRDRGFNLFF. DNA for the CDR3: TGTGCCAGCAGAACTAAGGTCCGGGACAGGGGCTTCAACTTGTTTTTT.

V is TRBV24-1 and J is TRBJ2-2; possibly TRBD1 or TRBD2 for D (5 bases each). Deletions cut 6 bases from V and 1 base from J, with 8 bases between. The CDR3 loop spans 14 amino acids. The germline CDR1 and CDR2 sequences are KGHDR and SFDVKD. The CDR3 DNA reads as TGTGCCACCAGTCCGGGACGGAACACCGGGGAGCTGTTTTTT. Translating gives CATSPGRNTGELFF.